The source of this TCR beta chain is a study of T cell responses to AZD1222 COVID-19 vaccine. Only in-frame clones appear in the TCRdb table, and some are missing; sequencing was by immunoSEQ multiplex PCR. Of more than 100,000 clones listed, roughly 90% are singletons. This clone was observed once. Trimming took off 1 base at V and 4 bases at J, with 14 bases between the two ends. CDR1 MGHRA and CDR2 YSYEKL come from the germline V gene. The CDR3 sequence is 15 residues long. The chain uses TRBV4-1 and TRBJ2-7; D is possibly TRBD2 (5 bases). This material consisted of peripheral blood, taken on day 0 of AZD1222 vaccination. The receptor comes from an adult in good health. This CDR3 is CASSQAGSRLYEQYF. The CDR3 nucleotides read TGCGCCAGCAGCCAAGCCGGGTCACGACTATACGAGCAGTACTTC.